Listed below are T cell receptor beta chains from one sample, sequenced in a study of OX40 agonist ivuxolimab in advanced cancers. The table came from immunoSEQ multiplex PCR; TCRdb's copy has only in-frame clones and leaves some out. The table includes 35,000 to 50,000 clones, around 89% detected once. This specimen consisted of CD4+ or CD8+ T cells sorted from blood, obtained in a trial of the OX40 agonist ivuxolimab. Every receptor here comes from an adult with an advanced solid tumor such as melanoma, head and neck, liver or kidney cancer. The CDR3 runs from the conserved cysteine through the conserved F or W. The D gene is left open where the match is weak. Clone size is given for some rows only: seen once, a few or many times, or a class if the clone is expanded.

D gene | clone size | J gene | V gene | CDR3 protein | CDR3 DNA
TRBD2 | few | TRBJ2-2 | TRBV6-5 | CASSRTSATGELFF | TGTGCCAGCAGTCGGACTAGTGCCACCGGGGAGCTGTTTTTT
. | . | TRBJ1-3 | TRBV18 | CASSPGESSGNTIYF | TGTGCCAGCTCACCTGGGGAGAGCTCTGGAAACACCATATATTTT
. | . | TRBJ1-3 | TRBV14 | CASSQDPSSGNTIYF | TGTGCCAGCAGCCAAGACCCCAGCTCTGGAAACACCATATATTTT
. | . | TRBJ2-1 | TRBV18 | CASSPLEGGQKNEQFF | TGTGCCAGCTCACCACTTGAGGGGGGGCAGAAGAATGAGCAGTTCTTC
. | . | TRBJ2-5 | TRBV18 | CASSPPGNKETQYF | TGTGCCAGCTCACCGCCGGGGAACAAAGAGACCCAGTACTTC
TRBD1 | . | TRBJ1-1 | TRBV18 | CASSPPGQGNTEAFF | TGTGCCAGCTCACCCCCGGGACAGGGGAACACTGAAGCTTTCTTT
TRBD1 | . | TRBJ1-4 | TRBV18 | CASSRQGAINEKLFF | TGTGCCAGCTCGCGACAGGGGGCGATTAATGAAAAACTGTTTTTT
. | . | TRBJ1-1 | TRBV5-1 | CASGGGSLGNTEAFF | TGCGCCAGCGGTGGGGGGAGCTTGGGAAACACTGAAGCTTTCTTT
. | . | TRBJ1-3 | TRBV11-2 | CASSFRGRANTIYF | TGTGCCAGCAGCTTTAGGGGGAGGGCAAACACCATATATTTT
. | . | TRBJ1-1 | TRBV7-7 | CASSSTRHTEAFF | TGTGCCAGCAGCAGTACGAGACACACTGAAGCTTTCTTT
. | . | TRBJ1-1 | TRBV7-3 | CASSPTAETPEAFF | TGTGCCAGCAGCCCGACAGCCGAGACTCCCGAAGCTTTCTTT
. | . | TRBJ2-5 | TRBV7-9 | CASSFGGGETQYF | TGTGCCAGCAGCTTTGGGGGTGGGGAGACCCAGTACTTC
. | . | TRBJ1-6 | TRBV15 | CATRYLNSPLHF | TGTGCCACCAGATACCTCAATTCACCCCTCCACTTT
. | . | TRBJ1-1 | TRBV5-8 | CASSGGRPIAEAFF | TGTGCCAGCAGCGGGGGGCGACCGATCGCTGAAGCTTTCTTT
. | once | TRBJ1-5 | TRBV15 | CATSFPGQGNQPQHF | TGTGCCACCAGCTTTCCGGGCCAGGGCAATCAGCCCCAGCATTTT
. | once | TRBJ2-7 | TRBV5-1 | CASSLSHPYEQYF | TGCGCCAGCAGCTTATCCCATCCCTACGAGCAGTACTTC
. | . | TRBJ1-1 | TRBV9 | CASSVAAGDTEAFF | TGTGCCAGCAGCGTAGCGGCAGGGGACACTGAAGCTTTCTTT
TRBD2 | . | TRBJ2-7 | TRBV7-3 | CASSFFPGGRSYEQYF | TGTGCCAGCAGCTTCTTTCCGGGGGGGCGATCCTACGAGCAGTACTTC
TRBD2 | . | TRBJ2-3 | TRBV6-1 | CASSAPSGGVSGDTQYF | TGTGCCAGCAGTGCCCCTAGCGGGGGGGTGTCTGGAGATACGCAGTATTTT
. | . | TRBJ2-3 | TRBV5-8 | CASTRSHTDTQYF | TGTGCCAGCACCCGGTCACACACAGATACGCAGTATTTT
TRBD1 | . | TRBJ1-4 | TRBV7-2 | CASSSGTGSEKLFF | TGTGCCAGCTCATCCGGGACAGGGAGTGAAAAACTGTTTTTT
. | once | TRBJ2-7 | TRBV2 | CASSERISYEQYF | TGTGCCAGCAGTGAAAGGATTTCCTACGAGCAGTACTTC
. | . | TRBJ2-7 | TRBV5-1 | CASSLARQSEQYF | TGCGCCAGCAGCTTGGCGAGGCAGTCCGAGCAGTACTTC
. | . | TRBJ2-5 | TRBV2 | CASRGDTTQETQYF | TGTGCCAGCAGGGGGGACACGACGCAAGAGACCCAGTACTTC
TRBD1 | . | TRBJ2-2 | TRBV11-2 | CASSPFGTGGAWDTGELFF | TGTGCCAGCAGCCCCTTTGGGACAGGGGGCGCGTGGGACACCGGGGAGCTGTTTTTT
. | once | TRBJ2-1 | TRBV5-4 | CASSTGLDEQFF | TGTGCCAGCAGCACGGGGCTCGATGAGCAGTTCTTC
. | . | TRBJ2-1 | TRBV7-3 | CASSPGPYNEQFF | TGTGCCAGCAGCCCGGGACCATACAATGAGCAGTTCTTC
TRBD1 | . | TRBJ2-7 | TRBV2 | CASSEVIGVGTGGNF | TGTGCCAGCAGTGAAGTGATTGGGGTCGGGACAGGGGGTAACTTC
. | . | TRBJ2-7 | TRBV11-2 | CASSFLTGPLGDEQYF | TGTGCCAGCAGCTTTCTCACCGGGCCTCTGGGCGACGAGCAGTACTTC